Below are 28 T cell receptor beta chains sequenced from a single sample in a study of blood T cell repertoires in COVID-19. Assay used: immunoSEQ multiplex PCR; TCRdb lists only in-frame clones, some missing. The top ten hold nearly 10% of the sample, which has roughly 59,000 clones, roughly 80% seen once. The sample was peripheral blood. The receptor source for this set is a human donor in a cohort sampled during active COVID-19.

The V call is TRBV7-2, the J call TRBJ2-7; TRBD1 is a possible D gene (6 bases). The CDR3 is made up of 14 amino acids. CDR1 is SGHTA, CDR2 FQGNSA, per germline. V lost 5 bases, J lost 0 bases, and 11 bases lay in between. The CDR3 DNA reads TGTGCCAGCAGCAGAACAGGGAACTCCTACGAGCAGTACTTC. Its protein product is CASSRTGNSYEQYF. The whole variable domain, filled in from reference TRBV7-2 and TRBJ2-7, reads GAGVSQSPSNKVTEKGKDVELRCDPISGHTALYWYRQSLGQGLEFLIYFQGNSAPDKSGLPSDRFSAERTGGSVSTLTIQRTQQEDSAVYLCASSRTGNSYEQYFGPGTRLTVT.

The rearrangement joins TRBV5-5 to TRBJ2-7, with TRBD1 matching over 8 bases. With 4 bases clipped from V and 5 bases from J, the junction kept 14 bases outside the gene matches. CDR1 SGHKS and CDR2 YYEKEE come from the germline V gene (reference sequence). There are 16 residues in the CDR3. CDR3 nucleotide sequence: TGTGCCAGCAGCGACGAAGGGACAGGTCCTCCCCACGAGCAGTACTTC. The encoded protein is CASSDEGTGPPHEQYF.

The chain couples TRBV14 to TRBJ2-1; D is perhaps TRBD2 (5 bases). This CDR3 is 12 amino acids long. The V and J ends lost 7 bases and 7 bases respectively, with 11 bases between them. Germline V gene data show CDR1 as SGHDN and CDR2 as FVKESK. CDR3 protein: CASKAEKNEQFF. Here the CDR3 DNA reads TGTGCCAGCAAAGCGGAGAAGAATGAGCAGTTCTTC.

This sequence joins TRBV7-9 and TRBJ2-1; unclear D gene. Germline V CDR1 and CDR2: SEHNR, FQNEAQ (reference sequence). Trimming left V 2 bases short and J 6 bases short, with 2 bases between. This CDR3 comprises 11 residues. The CDR3 region is CASSLLNEQFF. The DNA of the CDR3 is TGTGCCAGCAGCTTACTCAATGAGCAGTTCTTC.

This chain links TRBV4-3 with TRBJ2-5, with D possibly TRBD1 on 5 matching bases. The CDR3 extends over 16 amino acids. V lost 0 bases, J lost 5 bases, and 16 bases lay in between. The germline V gene encodes CDR1 LGHNA and CDR2 YSLEER. The chain's CDR3 is CASSQDLGRVGETQYF. The CDR3 DNA is TGCGCCAGCAGCCAAGATCTCGGCAGGGTTGGTGAGACCCAGTACTTC.

The chain uses TRBV4-2 and TRBJ1-6; 8 bases match TRBD1. The V gene end was trimmed by 4 bases and the J gene end by 8 bases; junction bases not matched to a gene: 10. Looked up from germline, CDR1 is LGHNA and CDR2 is YNFKEQ. The CDR3 extends over 16 amino acids. The CDR3 spells CASSPLPGTGDSPLHF. DNA for the CDR3: TGTGCCAGCAGCCCTCTACCAGGGACAGGAGATTCACCCCTCCACTTT.

The sample holds a few counts of this clone. The chain uses TRBV6-2 or TRBV6-3 and TRBJ2-2; perhaps TRBD1 as D (6 bases). Trimming stripped 4 bases from V and 5 bases from J, with 20 bases between. CDR1 is MNHEY, CDR2 SVGEGT, per germline. The CDR3 is 17 residues long. CDR3 in DNA: TGTGCCAGCAGTTTTAGGCCGAGGACAGCTGGGACCGGGGAGCTGTTTTTT. Translated, it gives CASSFRPRTAGTGELFF.

The chain carries TRBV10-3 and TRBJ2-7, with 10 positions matching TRBD2. The V segment lost 6 bases and the J segment 5 bases; nucleotides outside the gene matches: 7. There are 14 residues in the CDR3. Germline V gene sequence: CDR1 ENHRY, CDR2 SYGVKD. This chain's CDR3 is CAIRSGTSVNEQYF. CDR3 nucleotide sequence: TGTGCCATCAGATCCGGGACTAGCGTCAACGAGCAGTACTTC.

The CDR3 DNA reads as TGCGCCAGCAGCCAAGATCTCCAGGGGACCTTCTATTCACCCCTCCACTTT. Amino acids: CASSQDLQGTFYSPLHF. The chain links TRBV4-3 to TRBJ1-6, with a possible D match to TRBD1 (6 bases). This CDR3 comprises 17 residues. CDR1 is LGHNA and CDR2 is YSLEER in the germline V gene. V lost 0 bases and J 8 bases, leaving 17 bases between the germline ends.

The CDR3: CASSQGDSAQYF. CDR3 DNA sequence: TGCGCCAGCAGCCAAGGAGATTCTGCGCAGTACTTC. The rearrangement uses TRBV4-3 and TRBJ2-7; D unresolved. Germline V gene data show CDR1 as LGHNA and CDR2 as YSLEER. V gave up 1 base and J gave up 9 bases, with 10 bases separating them. The CDR3 length is 12 residues.

The J gene is TRBJ2-3, the V gene TRBV18; D remains unclear. The V gene lost 4 bases and the J gene lost 2 bases, with 7 bases spanning the gap. Per the germline V gene, CDR1 is KGHSH and CDR2 is LQKENI. The CDR3 is 13 amino acids. The CDR3 loop is CASSRISTDTQYF. In DNA form, the CDR3 reads TGTGCCAGCTCACGTATTTCCACAGATACGCAGTATTTT.

The V gene is TRBV28, the J gene TRBJ1-1; D unresolved. Per germline, CDR1 MDHEN and CDR2 SYDVKM. The CDR3 runs 11 residues. V dropped 3 bases and J dropped 6 bases, with 5 bases sitting between them. The CDR3 reads CASSFRAEAFF. The DNA for the CDR3 is TGTGCCAGCAGTTTTCGAGCTGAAGCTTTCTTT.

This rearrangement joins TRBV3-1 (or the pseudogene TRBV3-2) to TRBJ2-2, with 13 nucleotides matching TRBD2. The V segment lost 1 base and the J segment 6 bases; nucleotides outside the gene matches: 2. The CDR3 is 16 residues long. The V gene's germline CDR1 is LGHDT and CDR2 YNNKEL (reference sequence). DNA of the CDR3: TGTGCCAGCAGCCAAGGGACTAGCGGGAGTCCCGGGGAGCTGTTTTTT. This sequence encodes CASSQGTSGSPGELFF.

The rearrangement links TRBV18 to TRBJ1-4; 10 bases match TRBD1. The trim removed 4 bases at V and 7 bases at J, leaving 6 bases unmatched. The germline V gene has CDR1 KGHSH and CDR2 LQKENI. The length of the CDR3 is 15 residues. The CDR3 is CASSLLTGGVEKLFF. The CDR3 DNA follows: TGTGCCAGCTCACTATTGACAGGGGGCGTTGAAAAACTGTTTTTT.

The rearrangement uses TRBV18 and TRBJ2-7; D gene unclear. CDR3 length equals 13 residues. V was clipped by 2 bases and J by 3 bases, with 8 bases between them. In germline, CDR1 is KGHSH, CDR2 LQKENI. The CDR3 DNA reads as TGTGCCAGCTCACCAACAGTAAACTACGAGCAGTACTTC. As protein: CASSPTVNYEQYF. Full variable domain (missing parts from reference TRBV18 and TRBJ2-7): NAGVMQNPRHLVRRRGQEARLRCSPMKGHSHVYWYRQLPEEGLKFMVYLQKENIIDESGMPKERFSAEFPKEGPSILRIQQVVRGDSAAYFCASSPTVNYEQYFGPGTRLTVT.

This chain joins TRBV7-2 and TRBJ1-1, with unresolved D. V was clipped by 5 bases and J by 6 bases, with 10 bases between them. The CDR3 contains 12 residues. From germline, CDR1 is SGHTA and CDR2 FQGNSA. The CDR3 DNA reads as TGTGCCAGCAGCCCTCGACTGGCTGAAGCTTTCTTT. Its protein product is CASSPRLAEAFF.

The chain couples TRBV7-9 to TRBJ2-3; 9 bases are a match to TRBD2. Germline assignment: CDR1 SEHNR and CDR2 FQNEAQ (reference sequence). With V trimmed by 4 bases and J by 4 bases, 6 bases remained unmatched. The CDR3 totals 15 residues. The CDR3: CASSWREGGADTQYF. Here the CDR3 DNA reads TGTGCCAGCAGCTGGCGGGAGGGCGGGGCAGATACGCAGTATTTT.

This chain links TRBV15 with TRBJ2-4; TRBD2 matches at 7 bases. CDR1 is LNHNV and CDR2 is YYDKDF in the germline V gene (reference sequence). This CDR3 spans 15 amino acids. With 0 bases clipped from V and 9 bases from J, the junction kept 8 bases outside the gene matches. CDR3 in DNA: TGTGCCACCAGCAGAGAGTGGGAGGGTCGCGGCATTCAGTACTTC. It encodes CATSREWEGRGIQYF.

The chain has TRBV11-2 and TRBJ2-1; 10 nucleotides line up with TRBD2. The CDR3 length is 15 residues. Germline CDR1 is SGHAT and CDR2 is FQNNGV. The trim removed 5 bases at V and 7 bases at J, leaving 8 bases unmatched. The CDR3 sequence: CASSPWSSGRNEQFF. The CDR3 coding sequence is TGTGCCAGCAGCCCCTGGAGTAGCGGGAGGAATGAGCAGTTCTTC.

V gene TRBV3-1 (or the pseudogene TRBV3-2) combines with J gene TRBJ2-7; D gene unclear. The V gene lost 3 bases and the J gene lost 5 bases, with 8 bases spanning the gap. Germline V gives CDR1 LGHDT, CDR2 YNNKEL (reference sequence). This CDR3 spans 12 amino acids. CDR3 protein: CASSHGHHEQYF. In nucleotides, the CDR3 is TGTGCCAGCAGCCATGGCCACCACGAGCAGTACTTC.

This chain links TRBV5-1 with TRBJ2-4; 7 bases line up with TRBD1. V lost 2 bases to trimming and J lost 0 bases; unmatched junction nucleotides: 5. Germline CDR1 is SGHRS and CDR2 is YFSETQ. This CDR3 has 16 amino acids. CDR3 DNA sequence: TGCGCCAGCAGCTTACAGGGGTTCGAAGCCAAAAACATTCAGTACTTC. Residues: CASSLQGFEAKNIQYF.

The chain is built from TRBV25-1 and TRBJ2-7; TRBD2 matches at 14 bases. Unmatched junction bases numbered 4, after V lost 8 bases and J lost 1 base. Germline CDR1 is MGHDK and CDR2 is SYGVNS. The CDR3 has 15 amino acids. Here the CDR3 DNA reads TGTGCCAGCGCCAGACTAGCGGGAGGGTCCTACGAGCAGTACTTC. Encoded protein: CASARLAGGSYEQYF.

This clone was seen a few times. The chain recombines TRBV19 with TRBJ1-2; 10 nucleotides align to TRBD1. The V gene's germline CDR1 is LNHDA and CDR2 SQIVND (reference sequence). Unmatched junction bases numbered 8, after V lost 6 bases and J lost 7 bases. CDR3 size: 14 residues. The CDR3 nucleotides read TGTGCCAGTAGGGGGACAGGGGATTTGTTTGGCTACACCTTC. It specifies CASRGTGDLFGYTF.

This sequence joins TRBV24-1 and TRBJ2-5; tentatively, D is TRBD1 (6 bases). V was cut by 3 bases and J by 2 bases, with 9 bases left in between. Germline CDR1 reads KGHDR; CDR2 reads SFDVKD. This CDR3 is built from 14 residues. The CDR3 region has the DNA TGTGCCACCAGTGATAAGGACAGTCAAGAGACCCAGTACTTC. Residues: CATSDKDSQETQYF.

This chain links TRBV30 with TRBJ2-7; 7 bases align to TRBD1. The CDR3 has 14 residues. Germline loops: CDR1 GTSNPN, CDR2 SVGIG (reference sequence). V dropped 5 bases and J dropped 3; count of bases not matched to a gene: 10. The CDR3 here is CAWARGQGDYEQYF. The CDR3 region has the DNA TGTGCCTGGGCAAGGGGGCAGGGAGACTACGAGCAGTACTTC.

The rearrangement joins TRBV9 to TRBJ2-1; 11 bases map to TRBD2. Per the germline V gene, CDR1 is SGDLS and CDR2 is YYNGEE. CDR3 length: 16 residues. Trimming cost V 2 bases and J 5 bases; bases outside gene matches: 6. Here the CDR3 reads CASSVTGTSGDNEQFF. The CDR3 coding sequence is TGTGCCAGCAGCGTGACCGGGACTAGCGGCGACAATGAGCAGTTCTTC.

Only a few counts were recorded for this clone. The J gene is TRBJ2-3, the V gene TRBV6-6; D remains unclear. The CDR3 contains 11 residues. From germline, CDR1 is MNHNY and CDR2 SVGAGI (reference sequence). V lost 6 bases and J lost 2, with 3 bases in between. CDR3 DNA sequence: TGTGCCAGCAGCCACACAGATACGCAGTATTTT. Encoded protein: CASSHTDTQYF.

This clone has only a few counts. This chain connects TRBV6-6 to TRBJ1-6; the D gene is possibly TRBD1 (6 bases). The CDR3 spans 14 residues. The V end lost 4 bases, the J end lost 8 bases, and 12 bases lay between the germline ends. The V gene's germline CDR1 is MNHNY and CDR2 SVGAGI (reference sequence). The DNA for the CDR3 is TGTGCCAGCAGTTTCACAGGGCCGGATTCACCCCTCCACTTT. Amino acids: CASSFTGPDSPLHF.